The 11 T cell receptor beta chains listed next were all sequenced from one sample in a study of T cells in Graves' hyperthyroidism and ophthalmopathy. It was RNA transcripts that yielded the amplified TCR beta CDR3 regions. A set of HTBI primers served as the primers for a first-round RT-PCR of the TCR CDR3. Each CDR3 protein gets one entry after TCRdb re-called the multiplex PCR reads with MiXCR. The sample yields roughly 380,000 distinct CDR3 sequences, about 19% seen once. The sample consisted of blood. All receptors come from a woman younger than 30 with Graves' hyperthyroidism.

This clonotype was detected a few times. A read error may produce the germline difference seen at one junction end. The CDR3 loop reads CASSYKRALAKNIKYF. CDR3 DNA: TGTGCCAGCAGTTACAAGCGGGCCTTAGCCAAAAACATTAAGTACTTC. V gene TRBV6-5 combines with J gene TRBJ2-4; TRBD2 might be the D (6 bases). CDR1 and CDR2 (germline): MNHEY, SVGAGI. The CDR3 length is 16 residues.

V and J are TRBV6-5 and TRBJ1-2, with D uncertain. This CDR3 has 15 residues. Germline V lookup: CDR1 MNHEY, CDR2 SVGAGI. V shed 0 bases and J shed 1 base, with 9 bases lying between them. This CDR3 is CASSYSGGFNYGYTF. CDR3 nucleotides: TGTGCCAGCAGTTACTCAGGCGGATTTAACTATGGCTACACCTTC.

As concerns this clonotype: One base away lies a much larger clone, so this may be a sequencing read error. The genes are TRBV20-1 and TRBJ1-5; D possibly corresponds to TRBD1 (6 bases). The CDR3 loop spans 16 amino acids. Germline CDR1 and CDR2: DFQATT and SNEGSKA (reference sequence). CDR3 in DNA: TGCAGTGCTAGAGTTCGCTCAGGGGTCGGCAATCATCCCCAGCATTTT. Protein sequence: CSARVRSGVGNHPQHF.

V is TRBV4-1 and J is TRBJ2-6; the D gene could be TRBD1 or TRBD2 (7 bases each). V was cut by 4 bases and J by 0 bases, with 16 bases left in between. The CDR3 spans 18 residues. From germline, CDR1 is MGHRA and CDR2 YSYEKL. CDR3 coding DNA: TGCGCCAGCAGCCCCAAGGGAGGGGGCGACTCTGGGGCCAACGTCCTGACTTTC. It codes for CASSPKGGGDSGANVLTF.

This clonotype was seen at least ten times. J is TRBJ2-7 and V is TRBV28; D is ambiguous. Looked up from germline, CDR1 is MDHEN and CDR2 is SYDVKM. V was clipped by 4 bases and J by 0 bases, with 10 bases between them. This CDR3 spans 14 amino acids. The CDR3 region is CASSSHDGSYEQYF. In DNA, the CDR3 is TGTGCCAGCAGTTCCCACGACGGCTCCTACGAGCAGTACTTC.

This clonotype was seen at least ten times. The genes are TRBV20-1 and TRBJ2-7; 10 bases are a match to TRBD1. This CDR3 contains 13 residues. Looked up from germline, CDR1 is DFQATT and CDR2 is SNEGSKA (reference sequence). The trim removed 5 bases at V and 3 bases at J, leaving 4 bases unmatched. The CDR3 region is CSAARTGGYEQYF. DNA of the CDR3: TGCAGTGCTGCGCGGACAGGGGGCTACGAGCAGTACTTC.

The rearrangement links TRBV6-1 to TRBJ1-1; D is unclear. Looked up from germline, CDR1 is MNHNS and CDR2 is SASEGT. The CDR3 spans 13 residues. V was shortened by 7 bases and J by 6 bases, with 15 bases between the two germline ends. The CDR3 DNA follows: TGTGCCAGCACCTACCGGGCGGACGCTGAAGCTTTCTTT. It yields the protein CASTYRADAEAFF.

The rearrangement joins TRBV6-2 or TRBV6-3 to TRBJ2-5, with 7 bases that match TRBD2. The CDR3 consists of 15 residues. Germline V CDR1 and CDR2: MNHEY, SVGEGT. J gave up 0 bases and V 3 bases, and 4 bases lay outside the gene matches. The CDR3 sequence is CASSYGRADQETQYF. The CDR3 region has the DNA TGTGCCAGCAGTTATGGGAGGGCGGACCAAGAGACCCAGTACTTC.

CDR3 nucleotide sequence: TGTGCCAGCTCCGCAACGGGTCGTCTTACCTACGAGCAGTACTTC. Translated, it gives CASSATGRLTYEQYF. J is TRBJ2-7 and V is TRBV2; no firm D call. The CDR3 contains 15 residues. V lost 8 bases to trimming and J lost 2 bases, with 19 bases between them. Looked up from germline, CDR1 is SNHLY and CDR2 is FYNNEI.

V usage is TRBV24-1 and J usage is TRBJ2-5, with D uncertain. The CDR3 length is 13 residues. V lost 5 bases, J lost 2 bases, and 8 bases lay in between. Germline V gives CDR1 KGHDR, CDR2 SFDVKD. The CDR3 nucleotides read TGTGCCACCAGTGGAAGACGGCAAGAGACCCAGTACTTC. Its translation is CATSGRRQETQYF.

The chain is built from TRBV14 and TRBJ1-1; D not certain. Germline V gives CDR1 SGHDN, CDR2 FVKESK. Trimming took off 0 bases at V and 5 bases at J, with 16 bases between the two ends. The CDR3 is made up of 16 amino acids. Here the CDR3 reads CASSQDLQSWGTEAFF. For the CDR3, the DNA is TGTGCCAGCAGCCAAGATTTGCAGAGTTGGGGAACTGAAGCTTTCTTT.